A selection of T cell receptor beta chains follows, all from one sample in a study of cytomegalovirus exposure and HLA in healthy donors. Measured with immunoSEQ multiplex PCR; TCRdb has only the in-frame clones, and not every one. The sample holds 120,000 or so clones, over 60% seen once. The sequenced sample was PBMCs. The source is a man between 18 and 29 years old in good health and CMV-seronegative. The CDR3 runs from the conserved cysteine through the conserved F or W.

v_call	j_call	cdr3_aa
TRBV7-9	TRBJ1-2	CASSPESGTNGYTF
TRBV7-6	TRBJ2-7	CASSLTGTETYEQYF
TRBV11-2	TRBJ1-3	CASSLMSLSGNTIYF
TRBV6-1	TRBJ1-1	CASSERGGPSGDIRRNEAFF
TRBV9	TRBJ1-2	CASSVGANGYTF
TRBV11-3	TRBJ1-1	CASSLVRDTEAFF
TRBV5-6	TRBJ2-3	CASNWGQNTDTQYF
TRBV25-1	TRBJ1-5	CASSEDRGNQPQHF
TRBV29-1	-	CSVQTGLSYEQYF
TRBV5-8	TRBJ2-1	CASSPGTSGNNEQFF
TRBV9	TRBJ2-7	CASSVGSSYEQYF
TRBV6-1	TRBJ1-3	CATTVWGRSGNTIYF
TRBV30	TRBJ2-2	CAWSVRAGGPGELFF
TRBV5-4	TRBJ1-2	CASSQDRENYGYTF
TRBV7-9	TRBJ1-1	CASSPISGNTEAFF
TRBV6-4	TRBJ2-6	CASRETGGSGANVLTF
TRBV5-6	TRBJ2-3	CASSGDRDTDTQYF
TRBV7-8	TRBJ2-5	CASSLKTSGGMETQYF
TRBV5-1	TRBJ2-2	CASSFGTSRVGGELFF
TRBV15	TRBJ2-3	CATSRTSGIPGTQYF
TRBV7-6	TRBJ2-2	CASSLVGGRNTGELFF
TRBV25-1	TRBJ2-2	CASTGQAGQVGELFF
TRBV2	TRBJ1-1	CASNVLGHLNTEAFF
TRBV29-1	-	CSAGTGGGNEQYF
TRBV28	TRBJ2-5	CASSPRETQYF
TRBV13	TRBJ2-7	CASSVASYEQYF
TRBV28	TRBJ2-5	CASSWDRMTHLQETQYF
TRBV10-3	TRBJ1-1	CAISESWGGLNTEAFF
TRBV10-3	TRBJ1-5	CAISPNRNSNQPQHF